These T cell receptor beta chains were read from a single sample in a study of T cell responses to AZD1222 COVID-19 vaccine. The data were produced by immunoSEQ multiplex PCR, yet TCRdb's version contains in-frame clones alone and is incomplete. The sample comprises 150,000 or so clones, 80% to 90% of which are singletons, and 5.1% rests with the top ten. This sample comprised peripheral blood, obtained on day 0 of AZD1222 vaccination. Source of these receptors: an adult in good health. CDR3s include the opening cysteine and the closing phenylalanine or tryptophan. The order of the fields is D gene, clone size, V gene, J gene, CDR3 protein, CDR3 DNA. The D gene is left open where the match is weak. Clone sizes are given selectively: once, few, many, or a class where the clone is expanded.

d_call: .
clone_size: .
v_call: TRBV9
j_call: TRBJ1-2
cdr3_aa: CASSVDASGARGYTF
cdr3_nt: TGTGCCAGCAGCGTAGACGCATCGGGGGCGAGAGGCTACACCTTC

d_call: .
clone_size: .
v_call: TRBV6-5
j_call: TRBJ2-2
cdr3_aa: CASSPRGTNTGELFF
cdr3_nt: TGTGCCAGCAGTCCGCGAGGGACCAACACCGGGGAGCTGTTTTTT

d_call: .
clone_size: .
v_call: TRBV7-3
j_call: TRBJ2-5
cdr3_aa: CASSRDYQETQYF
cdr3_nt: TGTGCCAGCAGCCGCGACTACCAAGAGACCCAGTACTTC

d_call: .
clone_size: .
v_call: TRBV5-1
j_call: TRBJ2-1
cdr3_aa: CASSARLGSNEQFF
cdr3_nt: TGCGCCAGCAGCGCTAGACTAGGGAGTAATGAGCAGTTCTTC

d_call: TRBD2
clone_size: .
v_call: TRBV5-4
j_call: TRBJ2-1
cdr3_aa: CASSRKSGRAYNEQFF
cdr3_nt: TGTGCCAGCAGCCGAAAAAGCGGGAGGGCCTACAATGAGCAGTTCTTC

d_call: .
clone_size: .
v_call: TRBV19
j_call: TRBJ1-1
cdr3_aa: CASSIDLGRTEAFF
cdr3_nt: TGTGCCAGTAGTATAGATCTTGGACGAACTGAAGCTTTCTTT

d_call: .
clone_size: .
v_call: TRBV7-9
j_call: TRBJ2-7
cdr3_aa: CASSPRQVEPSLQYF
cdr3_nt: TGTGCCAGCAGCCCAAGACAGGTAGAACCCTCACTGCAGTACTTC

d_call: .
clone_size: .
v_call: TRBV11-2
j_call: TRBJ2-3
cdr3_aa: CASSLVLGNTDTQYF
cdr3_nt: TGTGCCAGCAGCTTAGTGCTGGGAAACACAGATACGCAGTATTTT

d_call: .
clone_size: few
v_call: TRBV5-4
j_call: TRBJ1-4
cdr3_aa: CASSLGGGRATNEKLFF
cdr3_nt: TGTGCCAGCAGCTTGGGCGGGGGCCGTGCAACTAATGAAAAACTGTTTTTT

d_call: TRBD2
clone_size: .
v_call: TRBV24-1
j_call: TRBJ2-3
cdr3_aa: CATSDIGREGSDTQYF
cdr3_nt: TGTGCCACCAGTGATATCGGGCGGGAGGGGTCAGATACGCAGTATTTT

d_call: .
clone_size: .
v_call: TRBV6-2/TRBV6-3
j_call: TRBJ1-5
cdr3_aa: CASSYTTNQPQHF
cdr3_nt: TGTGCCAGCAGTTACACGACGAATCAGCCCCAGCATTTT

d_call: TRBD2
clone_size: .
v_call: TRBV4-3
j_call: TRBJ2-1
cdr3_aa: CASSQAGSGPSLNYNEQFF
cdr3_nt: TGCGCCAGCAGCCAAGCTGGTAGCGGGCCCTCCTTGAATTACAATGAGCAGTTCTTC

d_call: TRBD2
clone_size: .
v_call: TRBV5-1
j_call: TRBJ2-3
cdr3_aa: CASSLDLAGPGTDTQYF
cdr3_nt: TGCGCCAGCAGCTTGGATCTAGCGGGCCCCGGCACAGATACGCAGTATTTT

d_call: .
clone_size: .
v_call: TRBV6-5
j_call: TRBJ1-2
cdr3_aa: CASTRGEGYGYTF
cdr3_nt: TGTGCCAGCACTAGGGGGGAGGGCTATGGCTACACCTTC

d_call: .
clone_size: .
v_call: TRBV4-3
j_call: TRBJ1-1
cdr3_aa: CASSRAAGVPTEAFF
cdr3_nt: TGCGCCAGCAGCCGCGCCGCCGGGGTTCCCACTGAAGCTTTCTTT

d_call: TRBD1
clone_size: .
v_call: TRBV27
j_call: TRBJ1-1
cdr3_aa: CASRGRGRDTEAFF
cdr3_nt: TGTGCCAGCAGAGGCAGGGGGCGGGACACTGAAGCTTTCTTT

d_call: TRBD2
clone_size: .
v_call: TRBV9
j_call: TRBJ2-1
cdr3_aa: CASSVTGTSPTEQFF
cdr3_nt: TGTGCCAGCAGCGTAACCGGGACTAGCCCAACTGAGCAGTTCTTC

d_call: TRBD1
clone_size: .
v_call: TRBV5-4
j_call: TRBJ2-1
cdr3_aa: CASSPYRGPYNEQFF
cdr3_nt: TGTGCCAGCAGCCCCTACAGGGGGCCGTACAATGAGCAGTTCTTC

d_call: .
clone_size: .
v_call: TRBV7-2
j_call: TRBJ1-5
cdr3_aa: CASSLKWGGNQPQHF
cdr3_nt: TGTGCCAGCAGCTTAAAGTGGGGGGGCAATCAGCCCCAGCATTTT

d_call: TRBD1
clone_size: .
v_call: TRBV30
j_call: TRBJ1-2
cdr3_aa: CAQSAGQGKFYYGYTF
cdr3_nt: TGTGCTCAAAGCGCGGGACAGGGGAAATTTTACTATGGCTACACCTTC

d_call: TRBD2
clone_size: .
v_call: TRBV19
j_call: TRBJ2-3
cdr3_aa: CASSIGSGRTDTQYF
cdr3_nt: TGTGCCAGTAGTATAGGGAGCGGGAGGACAGATACGCAGTATTTT

d_call: .
clone_size: .
v_call: TRBV7-2
j_call: TRBJ2-3
cdr3_aa: CASSLALLARDTQYF
cdr3_nt: TGTGCCAGCAGCTTAGCTTTACTAGCTAGAGATACGCAGTATTTT

d_call: TRBD1
clone_size: few
v_call: TRBV20-1
j_call: TRBJ1-6
cdr3_aa: CSASRTGNSPLHF
cdr3_nt: TGCAGTGCTAGTAGGACAGGGAATTCACCCCTCCACTTT

d_call: .
clone_size: .
v_call: TRBV2
j_call: TRBJ1-1
cdr3_aa: CASRMDRNSMNTEAFF
cdr3_nt: TGTGCCAGCAGAATGGACAGAAATTCCATGAACACTGAAGCTTTCTTT

d_call: .
clone_size: .
v_call: TRBV5-1
j_call: TRBJ1-2
cdr3_aa: CASSFQTESYGYTF
cdr3_nt: TGCGCCAGCAGCTTTCAGACAGAATCATATGGCTACACCTTC

d_call: TRBD1
clone_size: .
v_call: TRBV6-5
j_call: TRBJ1-6
cdr3_aa: CASSYTGGQNSPLHF
cdr3_nt: TGTGCCAGCAGCTATACAGGGGGCCAAAATTCACCCCTCCACTTT

d_call: .
clone_size: .
v_call: TRBV28
j_call: TRBJ1-1
cdr3_aa: CASSLTGWGNTEAFF
cdr3_nt: TGTGCCAGCAGCCTCACAGGGTGGGGGAACACTGAAGCTTTCTTT

d_call: TRBD1
clone_size: .
v_call: TRBV7-2
j_call: TRBJ1-1
cdr3_aa: CASSSRQGVNTEAFF
cdr3_nt: TGTGCCAGCAGCTCCCGACAGGGAGTGAACACTGAAGCTTTCTTT

d_call: .
clone_size: .
v_call: TRBV7-9
j_call: TRBJ2-5
cdr3_aa: CASSLGIGARETQYF
cdr3_nt: TGTGCCAGCAGCTTAGGGATCGGGGCGCGGGAGACCCAGTACTTC

d_call: .
clone_size: .
v_call: TRBV6-4
j_call: TRBJ1-1
cdr3_aa: CASSEDGGATEAFF
cdr3_nt: TGTGCCAGCAGTGAAGATGGGGGGGCCACTGAAGCTTTCTTT

d_call: .
clone_size: .
v_call: TRBV5-1
j_call: TRBJ1-2
cdr3_aa: CASSSGLGYTF
cdr3_nt: TGCGCCAGCAGCTCAGGTCTCGGCTACACCTTC

d_call: .
clone_size: .
v_call: TRBV7-8
j_call: TRBJ1-2
cdr3_aa: CASSTQDPRVYGYTF
cdr3_nt: TGTGCCAGCAGCACCCAGGACCCGCGGGTTTATGGCTACACCTTC

d_call: .
clone_size: .
v_call: TRBV29-1
j_call: TRBJ2-7
cdr3_aa: CSVSPGERAYEQYF
cdr3_nt: TGCAGCGTGTCCCCAGGGGAAAGGGCCTACGAGCAGTACTTC

d_call: TRBD1
clone_size: few
v_call: TRBV5-4
j_call: TRBJ1-2
cdr3_aa: CASSSDRRGYTF
cdr3_nt: TGTGCCAGCAGCTCGGACAGGAGGGGCTACACCTTC

d_call: .
clone_size: .
v_call: TRBV7-3
j_call: TRBJ2-1
cdr3_aa: CASSLGLADEQFF
cdr3_nt: TGTGCCAGCAGCTTAGGCCTAGCCGATGAGCAGTTCTTC

d_call: .
clone_size: once
v_call: TRBV5-4
j_call: TRBJ1-3
cdr3_aa: CASSLWAGTLSGNTIYF
cdr3_nt: TGTGCCAGCAGCTTGTGGGCAGGGACCCTCTCTGGAAACACCATATATTTT

d_call: .
clone_size: .
v_call: TRBV11-2
j_call: TRBJ1-4
cdr3_aa: CASSFHGEKLFF
cdr3_nt: TGTGCCAGCAGCTTCCATGGAGAAAAACTGTTTTTT

d_call: .
clone_size: .
v_call: TRBV3-1/TRBV3-2
j_call: TRBJ1-3
cdr3_aa: CASSQGSLRNGNTIYF
cdr3_nt: TGTGCCAGCAGCCAAGGGAGTCTTCGAAATGGAAACACCATATATTTT